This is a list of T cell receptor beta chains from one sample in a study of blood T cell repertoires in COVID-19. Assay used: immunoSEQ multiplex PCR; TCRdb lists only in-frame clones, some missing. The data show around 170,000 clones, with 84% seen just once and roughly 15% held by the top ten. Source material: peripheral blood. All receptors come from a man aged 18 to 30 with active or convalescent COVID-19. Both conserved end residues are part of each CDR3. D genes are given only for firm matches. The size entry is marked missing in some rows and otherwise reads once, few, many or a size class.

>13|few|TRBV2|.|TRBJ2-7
TGTGCCAGCAGTATGTACAACTCCTACGAGCAGTACTTC
CASSMYNSYEQYF
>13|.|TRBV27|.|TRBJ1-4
TGTGCCAGCAGATCCTCGGGAGGTGAAAAACTGTTTTTT
CASRSSGGEKLFF
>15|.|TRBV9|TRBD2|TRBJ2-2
TGTGCCAGCAGCGCCAGCGGGGCGAACACCGGGGAGCTGTTTTTT
CASSASGANTGELFF
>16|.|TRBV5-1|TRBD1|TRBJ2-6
TGCGCCAGCAGCTGGACAGGGGGGGGTGGGGCCAACGTCCTGACTTTC
CASSWTGGGGANVLTF
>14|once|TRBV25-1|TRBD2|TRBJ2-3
TGTGCCAGCAGTCTAGCGGGGCTCACAGATACGCAGTATTTT
CASSLAGLTDTQYF
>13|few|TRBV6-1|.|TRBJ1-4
TGTGCCAGCAGTGAATCGCGAGGTGAAAAACTGTTTTTT
CASSESRGEKLFF
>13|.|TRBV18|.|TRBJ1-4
TGTGCCAGCTCACTAGATTCCAATGAAAAACTGTTTTTT
CASSLDSNEKLFF
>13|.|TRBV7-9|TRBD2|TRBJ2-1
TGTGCCAGCAGCTCCCACGGACTAGCGGAGCAGTTCTTC
CASSSHGLAEQFF
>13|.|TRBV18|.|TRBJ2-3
TGTGCCAGCTCAGGCGGGACGACAGATACGCAGTATTTT
CASSGGTTDTQYF
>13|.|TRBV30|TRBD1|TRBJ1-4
TGTGCCTGGGGGGAGGGGGCCTATGAAAAACTGTTTTTT
CAWGEGAYEKLFF
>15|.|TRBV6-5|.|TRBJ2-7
TGTGCCAGCAGTTACTCACCGGCCCAGGGTTACGAGCAGTACTTC
CASSYSPAQGYEQYF
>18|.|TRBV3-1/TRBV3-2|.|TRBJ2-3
TGTGCCAGCAGCCAAGACAGGCACTCGCCCTCTAGCACAGATACGCAGTATTTT
CASSQDRHSPSSTDTQYF
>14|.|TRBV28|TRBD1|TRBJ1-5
TGTGCCAGCACTCCGACAGGGGGCCATCAGCCCCAGCATTTT
CASTPTGGHQPQHF
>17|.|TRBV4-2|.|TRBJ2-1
TGTGCCAGCAGCTCACTTTCCCTTAGAGCCTCCTACAATGAGCAGTTCTTC
CASSSLSLRASYNEQFF
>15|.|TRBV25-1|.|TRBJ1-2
TGTGCCAGCAGTGAATATGAATTGCCAGGCTATGGCTACACCTTC
CASSEYELPGYGYTF
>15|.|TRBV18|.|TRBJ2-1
TGTGCCAGCTCACCACGGGAGAACGGGTACAATGAGCAGTTCTTC
CASSPRENGYNEQFF
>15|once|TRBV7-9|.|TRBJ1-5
TGTGCCAGCAGCCCAGAAGTGGGACTCAATCAGCCCCAGCATTTT
CASSPEVGLNQPQHF
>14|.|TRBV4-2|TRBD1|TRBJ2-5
TGTGCCAGCAGCCAAGGCGGCAGGGGGAAGACCCAGTACTTC
CASSQGGRGKTQYF
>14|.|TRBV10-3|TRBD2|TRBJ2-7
TGTGCCATCAGGCGACTAGCGGGAGAATACGAGCAGTACTTC
CAIRRLAGEYEQYF
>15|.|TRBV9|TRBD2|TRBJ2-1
TGTGCCAGCAGCGCGCGGGACTACCGTTTGGATGAGCAGTTCTTC
CASSARDYRLDEQFF
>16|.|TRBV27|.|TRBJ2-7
TGTGCCAGCAGTTTATCGGGGGGGCTAGGTAGGTACGAGCAGTACTTC
CASSLSGGLGRYEQYF
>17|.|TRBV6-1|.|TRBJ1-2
TGTGCCAGCAGTGAAATCTCTGCCGGGAGCGGAAACTATGGCTACACCTTC
CASSEISAGSGNYGYTF
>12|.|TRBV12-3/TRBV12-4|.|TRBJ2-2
TGTGCCAGCAGGGTAACACCTGGGGAGCTGTTTTTT
CASRVTPGELFF
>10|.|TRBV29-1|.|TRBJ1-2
TGCAGCGTTGAGGGGCAAGGCTACACCTTC
CSVEGQGYTF
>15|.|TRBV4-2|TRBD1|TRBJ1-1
TGTGCCAGCAGCCAAGCCGACAGGGGGCGGACTGAAGCTTTCTTT
CASSQADRGRTEAFF
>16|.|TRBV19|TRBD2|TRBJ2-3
TGTGCCAGTAGTACCTGGGGGGGAAGAAGCACAGATACGCAGTATTTT
CASSTWGGRSTDTQYF
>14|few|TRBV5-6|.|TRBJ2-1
TGTGCCAGCAGCTTGATCAGGGAATACAATGAGCAGTTCTTC
CASSLIREYNEQFF
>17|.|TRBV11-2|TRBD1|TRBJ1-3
TGTGCCAGCAGCCCAACGGGACAGTTAATTAACGGGGACACCATATATTTT
CASSPTGQLINGDTIYF
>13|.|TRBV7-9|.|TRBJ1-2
TGTGCCAGCACCTTGATCGGGACTTATGGCTACACCTTC
CASTLIGTYGYTF
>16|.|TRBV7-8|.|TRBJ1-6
TGTGCCAGCAGCTTAGCGGATGACACCTTAGGGGAATTCCTCCACTTT
CASSLADDTLGEFLHF
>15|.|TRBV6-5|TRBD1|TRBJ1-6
TGTGCCAGCACCTACCGGGACAGGCCAAATTCACCCCTCCACTTT
CASTYRDRPNSPLHF
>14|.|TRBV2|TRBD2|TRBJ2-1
TGTGCCAGCAGTGCGGGGAGGGACTACAATGAGCAGTTCTTC
CASSAGRDYNEQFF
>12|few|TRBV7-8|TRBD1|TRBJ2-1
TGTGCCAGCAGCCTAAGACAGGGCGGGCAGTTCTTC
CASSLRQGGQFF
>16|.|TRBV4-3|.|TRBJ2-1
TGCGCCAGCAGCCAAGAACAGAACAGGGCCTACAATGAGCAGTTCTTC
CASSQEQNRAYNEQFF
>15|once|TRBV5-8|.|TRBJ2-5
TGTGCCAGCAGCTTCGTCGGGACTGTCCAAGAGACCCAGTACTTC
CASSFVGTVQETQYF
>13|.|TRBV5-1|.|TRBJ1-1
TGCGCCAGCAGCCAAACAGGGAACACTGAAGCTTTCTTT
CASSQTGNTEAFF
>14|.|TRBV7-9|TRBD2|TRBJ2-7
TGTGCCAGCAGCTACGTGGGGGGACTATACGAGCAGTACTTC
CASSYVGGLYEQYF
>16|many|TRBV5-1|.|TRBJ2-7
TGCGCCAGCAGCCTGGGGATGGGGACAATTTCCTACGAGCAGTACTTC
CASSLGMGTISYEQYF
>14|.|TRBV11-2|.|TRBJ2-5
TGTGCCAGCAGCTATACTCGTTACCAAGAGACCCAGTACTTC
CASSYTRYQETQYF
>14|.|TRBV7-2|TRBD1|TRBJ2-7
TGTGCCAGCAGCTTAAACGCCCTACAGGGGACGCAGTACTTC
CASSLNALQGTQYF
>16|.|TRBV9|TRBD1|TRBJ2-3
TGTGCCAGCAGCGTAGGGGACAGGGTTAGTGCAGATACGCAGTATTTT
CASSVGDRVSADTQYF
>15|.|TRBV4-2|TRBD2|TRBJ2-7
TGTGCCAGCAGCCCCCGGACTAGCGGGTCCTACGAGCAGTACTTC
CASSPRTSGSYEQYF
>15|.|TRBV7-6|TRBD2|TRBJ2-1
TGTGCCAGCAGCCAAGTAGCGGGAGTGGGATTTGAGCAGTTCTTC
CASSQVAGVGFEQFF
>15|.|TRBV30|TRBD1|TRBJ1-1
TGTGCCTGGAGTGCGGGCCGTAACCCGGGACAGTGGGCTTTCTTT
CAWSAGRNPGQWAFF
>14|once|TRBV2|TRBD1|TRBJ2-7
TGTGCCAGCAGTGAAAACAGGGGAGCAGACGAGCAGTACTTC
CASSENRGADEQYF
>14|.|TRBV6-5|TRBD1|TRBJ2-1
TGTGCCAGCAGGGCCGGGACAGTATACAATGAGCAGTTCTTC
CASRAGTVYNEQFF
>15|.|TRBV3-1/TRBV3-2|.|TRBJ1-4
TGTGCCAGCAGCCGGTACACGGAGGCTAATGAAAAACTGTTTTTT
CASSRYTEANEKLFF
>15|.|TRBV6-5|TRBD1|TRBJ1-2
TGTGCCAGCAGTTACGGCGGGACAGAGAGGGGTGGCTACACCTTC
CASSYGGTERGGYTF